This TCR beta chain is drawn from a study of blood T cell repertoires in COVID-19. On the study more broadly: Spain, Italy and the United States supplied samples that represented acute and convalescent COVID-19. PBMCs, B-cell-depleted T cells, or T cells provided the cDNA or gDNA that made up the material.

The repertoire was sequenced with immunoSEQ multiplex PCR; TCRdb's copy has only in-frame clones and lacks some. The table records 150,000 to 200,000 clones, over 70% of them present only once. Sequenced: peripheral blood. The TCR was taken from a man aged 55 to 69 with active or convalescent COVID-19.

CDR3 amino acids: CASREAGGNTEAFF. The CDR3 DNA is TGTGCCAGTAGAGAGGCAGGGGGGAACACTGAAGCTTTCTTT. The chain is built from TRBV19 and TRBJ1-1; 7 bases are shared with TRBD1. CDR1 is LNHDA, CDR2 SQIVND, per germline (reference sequence). The V gene end was trimmed by 6 bases and the J gene end by 1 base; junction bases not matched to a gene: 5. The CDR3 is made up of 14 amino acids.